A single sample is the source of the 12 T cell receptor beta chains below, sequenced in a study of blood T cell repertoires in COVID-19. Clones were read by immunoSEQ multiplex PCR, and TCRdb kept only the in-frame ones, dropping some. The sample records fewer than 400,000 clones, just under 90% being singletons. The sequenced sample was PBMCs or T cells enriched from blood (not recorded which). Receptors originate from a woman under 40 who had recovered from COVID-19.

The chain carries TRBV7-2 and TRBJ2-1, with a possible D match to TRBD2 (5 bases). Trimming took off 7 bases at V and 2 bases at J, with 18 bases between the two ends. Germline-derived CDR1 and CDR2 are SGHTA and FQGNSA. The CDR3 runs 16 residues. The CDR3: CASTVLGKTTYNEQFF. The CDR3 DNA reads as TGTGCCAGCACCGTTCTCGGGAAAACGACCTACAATGAGCAGTTCTTC.

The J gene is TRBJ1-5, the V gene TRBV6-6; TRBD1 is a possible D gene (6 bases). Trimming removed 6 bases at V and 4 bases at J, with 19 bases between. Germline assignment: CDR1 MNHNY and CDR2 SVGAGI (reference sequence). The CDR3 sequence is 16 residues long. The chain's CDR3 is CASRPNRAEGNQPQHF. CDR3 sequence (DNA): TGTGCCAGCAGACCTAACAGGGCAGAGGGGAATCAGCCCCAGCATTTT.

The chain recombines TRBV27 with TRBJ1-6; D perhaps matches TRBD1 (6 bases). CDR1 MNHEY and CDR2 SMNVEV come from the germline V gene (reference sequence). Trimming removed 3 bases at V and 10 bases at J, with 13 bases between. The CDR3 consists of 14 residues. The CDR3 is CASSFLSGESPLHF. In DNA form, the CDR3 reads TGTGCCAGCAGTTTTTTGTCAGGGGAATCACCCCTCCACTTT.

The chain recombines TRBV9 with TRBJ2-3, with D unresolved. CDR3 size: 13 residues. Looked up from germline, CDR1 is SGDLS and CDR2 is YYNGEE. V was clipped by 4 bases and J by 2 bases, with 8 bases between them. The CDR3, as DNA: TGTGCCAGCAGCAGACTGAACACAGATACGCAGTATTTT. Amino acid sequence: CASSRLNTDTQYF.

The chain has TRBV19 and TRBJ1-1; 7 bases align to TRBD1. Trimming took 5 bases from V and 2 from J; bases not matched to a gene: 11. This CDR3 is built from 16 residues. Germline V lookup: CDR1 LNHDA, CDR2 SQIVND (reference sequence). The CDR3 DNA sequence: TGTGCCAGTAGTGCCCTGAGGACAGGCAAAAACACTGAAGCTTTCTTT. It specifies CASSALRTGKNTEAFF.

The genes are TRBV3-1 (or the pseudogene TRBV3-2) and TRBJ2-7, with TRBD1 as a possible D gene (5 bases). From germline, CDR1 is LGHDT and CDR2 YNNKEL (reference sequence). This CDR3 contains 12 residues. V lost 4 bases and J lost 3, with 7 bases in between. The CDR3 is CASSRQGYEQYF. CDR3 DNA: TGTGCCAGCAGCCGGCAGGGCTACGAGCAGTACTTC.

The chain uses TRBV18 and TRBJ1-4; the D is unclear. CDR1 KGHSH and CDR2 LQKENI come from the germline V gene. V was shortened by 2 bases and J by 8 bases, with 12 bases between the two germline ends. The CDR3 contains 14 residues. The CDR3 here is CASSPNWAGEKLFF. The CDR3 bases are TGTGCCAGCTCACCAAACTGGGCGGGGGAAAAACTGTTTTTT.

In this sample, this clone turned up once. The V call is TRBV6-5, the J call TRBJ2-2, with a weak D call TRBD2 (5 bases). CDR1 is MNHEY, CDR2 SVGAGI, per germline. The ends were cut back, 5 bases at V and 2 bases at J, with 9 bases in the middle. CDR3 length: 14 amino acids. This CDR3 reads CASSNGGNTGELFF. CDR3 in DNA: TGTGCCAGCAGTAATGGAGGAAACACCGGGGAGCTGTTTTTT.

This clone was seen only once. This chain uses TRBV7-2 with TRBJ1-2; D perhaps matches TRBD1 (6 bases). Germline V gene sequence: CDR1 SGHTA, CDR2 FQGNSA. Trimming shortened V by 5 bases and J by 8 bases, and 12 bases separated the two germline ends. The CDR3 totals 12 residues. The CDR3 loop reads CASSVQGGGYTF. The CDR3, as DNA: TGTGCCAGCAGCGTACAGGGCGGGGGCTACACCTTC.

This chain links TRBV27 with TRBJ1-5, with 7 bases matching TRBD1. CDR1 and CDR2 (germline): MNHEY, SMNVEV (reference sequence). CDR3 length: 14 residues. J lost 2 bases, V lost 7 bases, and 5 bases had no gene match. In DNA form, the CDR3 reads TGTGCCAGCACCGACAGGGTTGGCAATCAGCCCCAGCATTTT. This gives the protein CASTDRVGNQPQHF.

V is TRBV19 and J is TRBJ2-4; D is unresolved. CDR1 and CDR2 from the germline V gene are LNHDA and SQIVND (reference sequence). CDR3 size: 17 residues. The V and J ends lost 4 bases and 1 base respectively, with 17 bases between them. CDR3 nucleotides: TGTGCCAGTAGTACGGGTCTTCTCATCGGGGCCAAAAACATTCAGTACTTC. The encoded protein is CASSTGLLIGAKNIQYF.

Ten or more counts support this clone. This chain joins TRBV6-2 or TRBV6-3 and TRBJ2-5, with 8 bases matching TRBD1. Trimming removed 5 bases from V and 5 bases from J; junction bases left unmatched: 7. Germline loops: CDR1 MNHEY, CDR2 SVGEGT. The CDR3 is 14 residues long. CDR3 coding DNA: TGTGCCAGCAGTCTGCAGGGGGCACAGGAGACCCAGTACTTC. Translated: CASSLQGAQETQYF.